The rows below give T cell receptor beta chains drawn from one sample of a study of radiation and T cells in renal cell carcinoma. TCRdb keeps only in-frame clones here, not all; method: immunoSEQ multiplex PCR. The data contain tens of thousands of clones, around 78% of them singletons. The sample here was blood, taken from a patient whose treatment included radiotherapy and nephrectomy. These receptors came from a man aged 55-75 years with renal cell carcinoma. The CDR3 runs from the conserved cysteine through the conserved F or W. D genes are given only for firm matches. Size tells how often a clone was seen (once, few, many) or the class of an expanded clone, and some rows leave it out.

V gene,clone size,D gene,J gene,CDR3 protein,CDR3 DNA
TRBV5-1,NA,NA,TRBJ2-7,CASSLGEQVEQYF,TGCGCCAGCAGCTTAGGGGAACAGGTCGAGCAGTACTTC
TRBV5-5,NA,NA,TRBJ1-6,CASSLDPLNSPLHF,TGTGCCAGCAGTCTTGATCCGCTAAATTCACCCCTCCACTTT
TRBV19,NA,TRBD2,TRBJ2-1,CASSIGTSGGYNEQFF,TGTGCCAGTAGTATAGGGACTAGCGGGGGATACAATGAGCAGTTCTTC
TRBV29-1,NA,NA,TRBJ2-1,CSVEGQISYNEQFF,TGCAGCGTGGAGGGCCAGATATCGTACAATGAGCAGTTCTTC
TRBV4-3,NA,TRBD2,TRBJ2-4,CASSQDPAGGAKNIQYF,TGCGCCAGCAGCCAAGACCCAGCGGGGGGCGCCAAAAACATTCAGTACTTC
TRBV30,once,TRBD2,TRBJ2-7,CAWSVKVAGVYEQYF,TGTGCCTGGAGTGTAAAGGTAGCGGGGGTCTACGAGCAGTACTTC
TRBV30,NA,NA,TRBJ2-7,CALRGSSYEQYF,TGTGCCCTAAGGGGAAGCTCCTACGAGCAGTACTTC
TRBV18,NA,NA,TRBJ2-2,CASSPLIQGRTGELFF,TGTGCCAGCTCACCACTCATCCAGGGTAGGACCGGGGAGCTGTTTTTT
TRBV27,NA,NA,TRBJ1-5,CASSLSVERDQPQHF,TGTGCCAGCAGTTTATCGGTAGAGAGAGATCAGCCCCAGCATTTT
TRBV29-1,NA,NA,TRBJ1-2,CSVDSYGYGHTF,TGCAGCGTTGACTCGTACGGGTATGGCCACACCTTC
TRBV6-8,NA,TRBD1,TRBJ1-1,CASRRDRGEVVPEAFF,TGTGCCAGCAGAAGGGACAGGGGCGAGGTAGTCCCTGAAGCTTTCTTT
TRBV5-1,NA,TRBD1,TRBJ2-2,CASSLGDRTNTGELFF,TGCGCCAGCAGCTTGGGGGACAGAACGAACACCGGGGAGCTGTTTTTT
TRBV7-8,NA,TRBD1,TRBJ2-1,CASSLEGTVYNEQFF,TGTGCCAGCAGCTTAGAGGGGACAGTATACAATGAGCAGTTCTTC
TRBV4-1,NA,NA,TRBJ2-7,CASSQGYGSSYEQYF,TGCGCCAGCAGCCAGGGGTATGGTAGCTCCTACGAGCAGTACTTC
TRBV5-1,once,NA,TRBJ1-2,CASSLESGARGYTF,TGCGCCAGCAGCTTGGAATCGGGGGCAAGAGGCTACACCTTC
TRBV5-1,NA,NA,TRBJ2-1,CASSKDTNNEQFF,TGCGCCAGCAGCAAGGACACCAACAATGAGCAGTTCTTC
TRBV4-3,NA,NA,TRBJ2-7,CASSQDQTDPYEQYF,TGCGCCAGCAGCCAAGATCAGACAGATCCCTACGAGCAGTACTTC
TRBV27,NA,NA,TRBJ1-1,CASSLVGATANTEAFF,TGTGCCAGCAGTTTAGTGGGGGCGACGGCGAACACTGAAGCTTTCTTT
TRBV29-1,NA,NA,TRBJ2-7,CSARGDGPYEQYF,TGCAGCGCAAGGGGTGATGGGCCCTACGAGCAGTACTTC
TRBV11-3,NA,TRBD1,TRBJ2-7,CASSSSGTGTIEQYF,TGTGCCAGCAGCTCTTCCGGGACAGGGACGATCGAGCAGTACTTC
TRBV19,NA,TRBD1,TRBJ2-5,CASNLQGETQYF,TGTGCCAGTAACCTACAGGGGGAGACCCAGTACTTC
TRBV19,NA,TRBD1,TRBJ1-2,CASSIRGTAYGEGYTF,TGTGCCAGTAGTATTCGAGGGACAGCTTACGGGGAAGGCTACACCTTC
TRBV5-1,NA,NA,TRBJ1-1,CASSLDVRGTPTNTEAFF,TGCGCCAGCAGCTTGGATGTCAGGGGTACCCCGACTAACACTGAAGCTTTCTTT
TRBV4-3,NA,NA,TRBJ2-1,CASSQDIRTEQFF,TGCGCCAGCAGCCAAGATATTCGGACAGAGCAGTTCTTC
TRBV21-1,NA,NA,TRBJ2-1,CASKKRGVTPYNEQFF,TGTGCCAGCAAAAAACGGGGTGTTACCCCCTACAATGAGCAGTTCTTC
TRBV9,NA,TRBD2,TRBJ2-1,CASSVGPSGVNEQFF,TGTGCCAGCAGCGTAGGTCCTAGCGGGGTCAATGAGCAGTTCTTC
TRBV5-1,NA,TRBD1,TRBJ2-4,CASSLGQGTGNIQYF,TGCGCCAGCAGCTTGGGACAGGGGACAGGGAACATTCAGTACTTC
TRBV6-1,NA,NA,TRBJ2-1,CASSEVRGGRGEQFF,TGTGCCAGCAGTGAAGTGAGGGGGGGCCGGGGTGAGCAGTTCTTC
TRBV19,few,NA,TRBJ1-1,CASSIGGFPEAFF,TGTGCCAGTAGTATAGGCGGATTCCCTGAAGCTTTCTTT
TRBV7-7,NA,NA,TRBJ2-5,CASSLEVRETQYF,TGTGCCAGCAGCTTAGAGGTCCGGGAGACCCAGTACTTC
TRBV9,NA,TRBD1,TRBJ1-1,CASSVTGGGAPEAFF,TGTGCCAGCAGCGTAACAGGGGGCGGTGCACCTGAAGCTTTCTTT
TRBV19,NA,TRBD1,TRBJ2-3,CASSGTGFTDTQYF,TGTGCCAGTTCCGGGACAGGGTTCACAGATACGCAGTATTTT
TRBV6-5,NA,NA,TRBJ2-3,CASSYIQGVTQYF,TGTGCCAGCAGTTACATACAGGGAGTTACGCAGTATTTT
TRBV7-8,NA,NA,TRBJ2-1,CASSLAPGTSSYNEQFF,TGTGCCAGCAGCTTAGCGCCAGGAACTAGCTCCTACAATGAGCAGTTCTTC
TRBV11-1,NA,NA,TRBJ1-2,CASSPDRTNYGYTF,TGTGCCAGCAGTCCTGACAGGACTAACTATGGCTACACCTTC
TRBV6-1,few,NA,TRBJ1-1,CASGDTYNTEAFF,TGTGCCAGCGGGGACACCTACAACACTGAAGCTTTCTTT
TRBV7-6,once,TRBD2,TRBJ2-5,CASRANVAGGGETQYF,TGTGCCAGCAGAGCAAACGTGGCGGGGGGTGGAGAGACCCAGTACTTC
TRBV18,NA,NA,TRBJ1-4,CASSPGTSNEKLFF,TGTGCCAGCTCCCCCGGCACATCTAATGAAAAACTGTTTTTT
TRBV23-1,NA,NA,TRBJ1-1,CASRRAGFNTEAFF,TGCGCCAGCAGGCGAGCAGGGTTCAACACTGAAGCTTTCTTT
TRBV30,once,NA,TRBJ1-5,CAWRRDNSNQPQHF,TGTGCCTGGAGAAGGGACAATAGCAATCAGCCCCAGCATTTT
TRBV28,NA,NA,TRBJ1-2,CASCVSTNYGYTF,TGTGCCAGCTGTGTGTCCACTAACTATGGCTACACCTTC
TRBV5-1,medium-sized,NA,TRBJ1-4,CASSLAWGGEKLFF,TGCGCCAGCAGCTTGGCTTGGGGTGGTGAAAAACTGTTTTTT
TRBV6-5,NA,NA,TRBJ1-2,CASKQTTNYGYTF,TGTGCCAGTAAACAGACCACTAACTATGGCTACACCTTC
TRBV7-2,NA,TRBD1,TRBJ1-1,CASSPGTGMFFF,TGTGCCAGCAGCCCCGGGACAGGGATGTTTTTCTTT